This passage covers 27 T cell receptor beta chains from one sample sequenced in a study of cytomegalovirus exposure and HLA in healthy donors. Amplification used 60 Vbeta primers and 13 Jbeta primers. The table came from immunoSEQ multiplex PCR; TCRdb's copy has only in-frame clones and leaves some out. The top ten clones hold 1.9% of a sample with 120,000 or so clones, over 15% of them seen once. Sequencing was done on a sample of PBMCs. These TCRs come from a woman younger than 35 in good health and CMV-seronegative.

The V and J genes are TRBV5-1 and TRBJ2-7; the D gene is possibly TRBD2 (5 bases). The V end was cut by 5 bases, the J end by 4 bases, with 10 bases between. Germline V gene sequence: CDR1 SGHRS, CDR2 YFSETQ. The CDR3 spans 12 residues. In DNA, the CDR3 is TGCGCCAGCAGGGTCGGGGATTACGAGCAGTACTTC. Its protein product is CASRVGDYEQYF.

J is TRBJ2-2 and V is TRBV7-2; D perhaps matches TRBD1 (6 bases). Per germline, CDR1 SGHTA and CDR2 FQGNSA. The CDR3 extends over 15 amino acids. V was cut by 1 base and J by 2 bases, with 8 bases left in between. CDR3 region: CASSLVTGNTGELFF. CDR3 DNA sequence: TGTGCCAGCAGCTTAGTGACAGGAAACACCGGGGAGCTGTTTTTT.

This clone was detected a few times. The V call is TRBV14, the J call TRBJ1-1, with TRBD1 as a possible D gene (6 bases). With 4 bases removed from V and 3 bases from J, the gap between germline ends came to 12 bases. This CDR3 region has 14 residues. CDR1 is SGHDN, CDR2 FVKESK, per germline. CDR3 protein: CASSPSGGYTEAFF. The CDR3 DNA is TGTGCCAGCAGCCCCTCGGGGGGCTACACTGAAGCTTTCTTT.

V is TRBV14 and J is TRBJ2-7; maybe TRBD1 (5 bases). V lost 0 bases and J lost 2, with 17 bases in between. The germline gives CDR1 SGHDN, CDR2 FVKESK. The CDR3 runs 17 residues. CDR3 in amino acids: CASSQDLWGRAAYEQYF. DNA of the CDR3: TGTGCCAGCAGCCAAGACCTTTGGGGCCGCGCCGCCTACGAGCAGTACTTC.

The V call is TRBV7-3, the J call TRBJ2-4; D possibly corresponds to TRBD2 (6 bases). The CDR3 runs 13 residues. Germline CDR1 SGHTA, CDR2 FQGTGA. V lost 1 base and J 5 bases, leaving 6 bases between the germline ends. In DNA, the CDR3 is TGTGCCAGCAGCTTAAGCGGGGAAAACATTCAGTACTTC. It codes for CASSLSGENIQYF.

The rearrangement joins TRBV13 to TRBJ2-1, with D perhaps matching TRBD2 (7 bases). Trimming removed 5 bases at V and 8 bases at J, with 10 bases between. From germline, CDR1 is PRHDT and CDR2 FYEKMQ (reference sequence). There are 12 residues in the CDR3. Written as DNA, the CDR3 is TGTGCCAGCAGCCGAGGGGGGGATGAGCAGTTCTTC. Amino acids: CASSRGGDEQFF.

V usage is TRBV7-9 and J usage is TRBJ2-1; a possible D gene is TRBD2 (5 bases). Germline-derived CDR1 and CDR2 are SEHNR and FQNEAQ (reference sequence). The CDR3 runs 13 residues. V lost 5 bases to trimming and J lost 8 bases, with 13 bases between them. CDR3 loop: CASSPGPGDEQFF. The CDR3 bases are TGTGCCAGCAGCCCTGGACCCGGGGATGAGCAGTTCTTC. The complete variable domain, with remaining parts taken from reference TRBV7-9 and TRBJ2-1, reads DTGVSQNPRHKITKRGQNVTFRCDPISEHNRLYWYRQTLGQGPEFLTYFQNEAQLEKSRLLSDRFSAERPKGSFSTLEIQRTEQGDSAMYLCASSPGPGDEQFFGPGTRLTVL.

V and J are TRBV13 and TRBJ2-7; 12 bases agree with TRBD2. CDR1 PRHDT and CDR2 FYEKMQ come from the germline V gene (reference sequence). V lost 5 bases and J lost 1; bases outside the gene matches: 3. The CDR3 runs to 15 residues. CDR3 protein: CASSLTSGGSYEQYF. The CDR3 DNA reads TGTGCCAGCAGCCTGACTAGCGGGGGATCCTACGAGCAGTACTTC.

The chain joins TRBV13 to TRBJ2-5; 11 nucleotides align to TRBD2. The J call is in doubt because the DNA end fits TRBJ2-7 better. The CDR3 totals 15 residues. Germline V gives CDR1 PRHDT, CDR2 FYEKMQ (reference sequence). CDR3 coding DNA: TGTGCCAGCAGCCCTCAGACTAGCGGGGTGGGCGAGCAGTACTTC. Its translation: CASSPQTSGVGEQYF.

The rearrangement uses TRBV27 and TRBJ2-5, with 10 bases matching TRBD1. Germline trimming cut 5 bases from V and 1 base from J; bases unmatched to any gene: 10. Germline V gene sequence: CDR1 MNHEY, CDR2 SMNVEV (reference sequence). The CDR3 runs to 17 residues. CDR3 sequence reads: CASSTATTGGPQETQYF. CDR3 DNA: TGTGCCAGCAGTACCGCTACGACAGGGGGCCCCCAAGAGACCCAGTACTTC.

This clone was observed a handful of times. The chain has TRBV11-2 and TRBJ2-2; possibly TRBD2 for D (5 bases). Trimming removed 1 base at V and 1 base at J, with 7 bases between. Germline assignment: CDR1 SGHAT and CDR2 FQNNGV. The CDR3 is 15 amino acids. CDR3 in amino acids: CASSLAGMNTGELFF. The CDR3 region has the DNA TGTGCCAGCAGCTTAGCGGGGATGAACACCGGGGAGCTGTTTTTT.

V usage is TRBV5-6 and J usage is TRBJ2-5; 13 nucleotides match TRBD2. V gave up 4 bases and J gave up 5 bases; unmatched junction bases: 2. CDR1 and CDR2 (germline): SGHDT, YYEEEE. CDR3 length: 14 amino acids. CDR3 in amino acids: CASSGLAGEETQYF. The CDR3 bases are TGTGCCAGCAGCGGACTAGCGGGAGAGGAGACCCAGTACTTC.

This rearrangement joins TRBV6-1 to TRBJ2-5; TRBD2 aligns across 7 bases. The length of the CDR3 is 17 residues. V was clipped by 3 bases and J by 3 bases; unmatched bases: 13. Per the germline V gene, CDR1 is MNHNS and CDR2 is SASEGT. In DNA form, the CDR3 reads TGTGCCAGCAGTGAGACTAATCTAGCGGCATTAAAAGAGACCCAGTACTTC. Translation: CASSETNLAALKETQYF.

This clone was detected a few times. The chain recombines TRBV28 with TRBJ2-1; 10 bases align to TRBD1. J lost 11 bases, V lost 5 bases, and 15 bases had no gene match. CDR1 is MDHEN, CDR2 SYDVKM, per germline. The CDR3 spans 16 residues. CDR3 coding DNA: TGTGCCAGCAGTGCCGTTCCCGGGACAGGGGAGGGGAAGCAGTTCTTC. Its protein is CASSAVPGTGEGKQFF. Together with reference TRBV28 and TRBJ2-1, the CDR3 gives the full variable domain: DVKVTQSSRYLVKRTGEKVFLECVQDMDHENMFWYRQDPGLGLRLIYFSYDVKMKEKGDIPEGYSVSREKKERFSLILESASTNQTSMYLCASSAVPGTGEGKQFFGPGTRLTVL.

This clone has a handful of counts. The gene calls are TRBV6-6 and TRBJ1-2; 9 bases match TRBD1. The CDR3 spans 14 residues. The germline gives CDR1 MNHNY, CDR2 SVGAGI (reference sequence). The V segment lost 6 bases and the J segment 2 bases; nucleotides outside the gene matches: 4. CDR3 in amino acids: CASRRGQGNYGYTF. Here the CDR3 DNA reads TGTGCCAGCAGGCGCGGACAGGGGAACTATGGCTACACCTTC.

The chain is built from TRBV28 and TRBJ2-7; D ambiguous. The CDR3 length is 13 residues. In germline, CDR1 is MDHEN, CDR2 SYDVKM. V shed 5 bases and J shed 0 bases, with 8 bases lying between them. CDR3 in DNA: TGTGCCAGCAGTCCGCACGGCTCCTACGAGCAGTACTTC. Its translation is CASSPHGSYEQYF.

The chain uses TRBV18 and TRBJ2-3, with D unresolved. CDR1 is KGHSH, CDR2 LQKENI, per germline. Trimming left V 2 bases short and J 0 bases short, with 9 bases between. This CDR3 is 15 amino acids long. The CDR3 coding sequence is TGTGCCAGCTCACCAGCCAGGTCTAGCACAGATACGCAGTATTTT. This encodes CASSPARSSTDTQYF.

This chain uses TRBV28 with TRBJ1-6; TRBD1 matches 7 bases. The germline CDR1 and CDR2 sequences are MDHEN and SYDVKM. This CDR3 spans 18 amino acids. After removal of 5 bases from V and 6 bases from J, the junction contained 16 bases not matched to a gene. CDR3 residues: CASSSGGETGTSNSPLHF. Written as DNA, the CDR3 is TGTGCCAGCAGTAGCGGGGGGGAGACAGGGACCTCTAATTCACCCCTCCACTTT.

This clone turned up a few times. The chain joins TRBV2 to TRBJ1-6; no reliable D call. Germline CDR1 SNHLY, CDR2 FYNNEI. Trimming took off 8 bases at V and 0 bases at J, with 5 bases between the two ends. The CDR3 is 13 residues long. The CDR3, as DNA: TGTGCCAGCTGGAGCTCCTATAATTCACCCCTCCACTTT. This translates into CASWSSYNSPLHF.

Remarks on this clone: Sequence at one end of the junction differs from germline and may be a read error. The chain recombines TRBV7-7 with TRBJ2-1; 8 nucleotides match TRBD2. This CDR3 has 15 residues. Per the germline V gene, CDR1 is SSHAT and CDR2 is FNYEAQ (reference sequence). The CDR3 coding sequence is TGTGCTAGCAGCTTAGGCGAGACTAGCGCCCATGAGCAGTTCTTC. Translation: CASSLGETSAHEQFF.

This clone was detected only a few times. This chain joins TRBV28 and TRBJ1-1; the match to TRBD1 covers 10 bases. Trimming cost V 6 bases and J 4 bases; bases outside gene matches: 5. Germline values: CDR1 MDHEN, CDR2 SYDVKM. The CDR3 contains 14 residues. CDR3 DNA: TGTGCCAGCAGCTCCTGGACAGGGGGCACTGAAGCTTTCTTT. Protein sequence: CASSSWTGGTEAFF.

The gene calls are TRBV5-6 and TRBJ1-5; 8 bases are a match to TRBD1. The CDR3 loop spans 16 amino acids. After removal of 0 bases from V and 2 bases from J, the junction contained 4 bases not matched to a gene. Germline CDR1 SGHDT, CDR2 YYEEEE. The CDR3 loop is CASSLGRGQGNQPQHF. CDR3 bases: TGTGCCAGCAGCTTGGGCCGGGGACAGGGCAATCAGCCCCAGCATTTT.

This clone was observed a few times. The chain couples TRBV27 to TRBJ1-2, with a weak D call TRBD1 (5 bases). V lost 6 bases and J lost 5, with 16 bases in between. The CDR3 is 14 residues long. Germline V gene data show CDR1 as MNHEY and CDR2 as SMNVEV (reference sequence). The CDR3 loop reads CASSPRRTHYGYTF. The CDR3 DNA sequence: TGTGCCAGCAGCCCCCGTAGGACACATTATGGCTACACCTTC.

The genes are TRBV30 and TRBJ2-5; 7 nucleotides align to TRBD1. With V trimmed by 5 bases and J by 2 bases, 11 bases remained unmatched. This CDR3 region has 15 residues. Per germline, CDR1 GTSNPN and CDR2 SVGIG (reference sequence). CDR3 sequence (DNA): TGTGCCTGGCGGCTCACAGGGGTCCCTCAAGAGACCCAGTACTTC. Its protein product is CAWRLTGVPQETQYF.

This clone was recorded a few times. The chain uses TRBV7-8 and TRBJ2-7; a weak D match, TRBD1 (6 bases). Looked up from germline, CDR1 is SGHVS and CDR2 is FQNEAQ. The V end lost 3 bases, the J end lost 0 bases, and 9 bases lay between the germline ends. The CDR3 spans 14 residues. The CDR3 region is CASSFTGFSYEQYF. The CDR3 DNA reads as TGTGCCAGCAGCTTTACAGGGTTCTCCTACGAGCAGTACTTC.

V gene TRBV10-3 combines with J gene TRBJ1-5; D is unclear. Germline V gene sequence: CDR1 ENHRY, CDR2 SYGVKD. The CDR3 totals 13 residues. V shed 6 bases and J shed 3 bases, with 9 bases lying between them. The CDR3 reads CAISADTNQPQHF. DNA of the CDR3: TGTGCCATCAGCGCTGACACCAATCAGCCCCAGCATTTT.

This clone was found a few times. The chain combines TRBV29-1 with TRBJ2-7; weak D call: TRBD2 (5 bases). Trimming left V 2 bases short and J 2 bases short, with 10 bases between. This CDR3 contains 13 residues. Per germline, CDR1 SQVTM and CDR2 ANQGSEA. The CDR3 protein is CSVETERTYEQYF. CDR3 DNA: TGCAGCGTTGAAACGGAGCGGACCTACGAGCAGTACTTC.